Described below is a single T cell receptor (beta chain) sequence and its context. Its matching antigen is unknown. Hyperthyroidism is called stable when no ophthalmopathy develops within 18 months of follow-up. The authors enrolled newly diagnosed hyperthyroidism patients aged 18 to 65 with under 2 months' duration. The data originate from a study of Graves' ophthalmopathy and Graves' hyperthyroidism. Investigators amplified TCR beta CDR3 regions from RNA transcripts. First-round RT-PCR with HTBI primers preceded a second-round multiplex PCR. TCRdb processed the multiplex PCR reads anew with MiXCR; each CDR3 protein has one entry. The sample gives roughly 400,000 distinct CDR3 sequences, 15% to 17% of which show up once; roughly 7% is in the top ten. Study results and caveats: Sensitivity of 85% to 90% and specificity of about 84% were achieved when a 13-signature model separated ophthalmopathy from stable hyperthyroidism.

Germline V gene data show CDR1 as LNHNV and CDR2 as YYDKDF (reference sequence). CDR3 size: 12 residues. Trimming removed 2 bases from V and 4 bases from J, with 6 bases in between. V usage is TRBV15 and J usage is TRBJ2-7; D is perhaps TRBD1 (5 bases). The sequenced material came from peripheral blood. This sequence was found in a woman between 18 and 29 years old with stable Graves' hyperthyroidism. The CDR3 spells CATSRQGYEQYF. CDR3 sequence (DNA): TGTGCCACCAGCAGACAGGGTTACGAGCAGTACTTC. The variable domain in full, with the rest retrieved from reference TRBV15 and TRBJ2-7, is DAMVIQNPRYQVTQFGKPVTLSCSQTLNHNVMYWYQQKSSQAPKLLFHYYDKDFNNEADTPDNFQSRRPNTSFCFLDIRSPGLGDTAMYLCATSRQGYEQYFGPGTRLTVT.